Each of the 5 T cell receptor beta chains below was sequenced from the same sample in a study of blood T cell dynamics during melanoma immunotherapy. Specified time point: week 3, after first cycle of checkpoint inhibitor. Repertoires were generated with immunoSEQ multiplex PCR, while TCRdb's copy carries only in-frame clones and drops some. The repertoire holds roughly 15,000 clones, roughly 85% seen once, with around 5.3% in the top ten. The sample consisted of blood, taken from a patient treated with checkpoint blockade. These receptor sequences come from a human donor with melanoma.

The chain couples TRBV11-3 to TRBJ2-7; 12 bases are a match to TRBD2. CDR3 length: 14 residues. V was clipped by 5 bases and J by 3 bases; unmatched bases: 2. The V gene's germline CDR1 is SGHNT and CDR2 YENEEA. The chain's CDR3 is CASSQLAGGYEQYF. The CDR3, as DNA: TGTGCCAGCAGCCAACTAGCGGGAGGCTACGAGCAGTACTTC.

This rearrangement joins TRBV28 to TRBJ2-2; possible D gene TRBD1, 7 bases. Germline V lookup: CDR1 MDHEN, CDR2 SYDVKM. CDR3 length equals 14 residues. Between the trimmed V and J ends, which lost 5 bases and 7 bases, there was a span of 14 bases. DNA for the CDR3: TGTGCCAGCAGTCCCCAGGGGGGAATCGGGGAGCTGTTTTTT. Its protein is CASSPQGGIGELFF.

The V gene is TRBV28, the J gene TRBJ2-3, with TRBD2 matching over 10 bases. The CDR3 totals 16 residues. The trim removed 4 bases at V and 1 base at J, leaving 5 bases unmatched. Germline-derived CDR1 and CDR2 are MDHEN and SYDVKM. This chain's CDR3 is CASSYPLAGGTDTQYF. The CDR3 nucleotides read TGTGCCAGCAGTTACCCCCTAGCGGGAGGCACAGATACGCAGTATTTT.

The V and J genes are TRBV4-2 and TRBJ1-6; D call uncertain. The V gene lost 1 base and the J gene lost 0 bases, with 10 bases spanning the gap. The CDR3 runs to 17 residues. Germline CDR1 and CDR2: LGHNA and YNFKEQ. The CDR3: CASSQGTVSSYNSPLHF. In DNA, the CDR3 is TGTGCCAGCAGCCAAGGAACGGTGAGCTCCTATAATTCACCCCTCCACTTT.

This chain links TRBV29-1 with TRBJ2-1; 11 bases line up with TRBD2. Germline values: CDR1 SQVTM, CDR2 ANQGSEA. Trimming cost V 3 bases and J 7 bases; bases outside gene matches: 5. The CDR3 contains 14 residues. In nucleotides, the CDR3 is TGCAGCGTTGATTTCTTAGCGGGAGGGAATGAGCAGTTCTTC. This translates into CSVDFLAGGNEQFF.